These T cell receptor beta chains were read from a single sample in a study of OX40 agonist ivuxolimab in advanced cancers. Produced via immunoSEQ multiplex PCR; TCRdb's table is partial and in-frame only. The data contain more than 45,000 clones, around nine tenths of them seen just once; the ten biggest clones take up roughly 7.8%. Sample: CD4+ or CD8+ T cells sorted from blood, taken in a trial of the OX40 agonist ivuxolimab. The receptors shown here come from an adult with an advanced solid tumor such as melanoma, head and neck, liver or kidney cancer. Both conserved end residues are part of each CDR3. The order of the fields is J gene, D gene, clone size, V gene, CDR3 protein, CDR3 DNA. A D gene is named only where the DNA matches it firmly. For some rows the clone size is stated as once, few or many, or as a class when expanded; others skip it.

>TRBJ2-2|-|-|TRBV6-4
CASRRTEGTGELFF
TGTGCCAGCAGAAGGACAGAAGGCACCGGGGAGCTGTTTTTT
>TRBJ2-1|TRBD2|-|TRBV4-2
CASSQGQLSSGRSDEQFF
TGTGCCAGCAGCCAAGGACAACTTTCTAGCGGGAGGTCAGATGAGCAGTTCTTC
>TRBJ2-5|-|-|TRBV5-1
CASSLDEETQYF
TGCGCCAGCAGCTTGGATGAAGAGACCCAGTACTTC
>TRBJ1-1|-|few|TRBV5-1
CASVGDTEAFF
TGCGCCAGCGTCGGGGACACTGAAGCTTTCTTT
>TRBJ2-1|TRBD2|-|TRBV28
CASSSGGRRNNEQFF
TGTGCCAGCAGTTCCGGCGGGAGGAGGAACAATGAGCAGTTCTTC
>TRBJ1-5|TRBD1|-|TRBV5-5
CASSAGQGAARNQPQHF
TGTGCCAGCAGCGCGGGACAGGGGGCCGCCCGGAATCAGCCCCAGCATTTT
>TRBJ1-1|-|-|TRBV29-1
CSVHLGWGGEAFF
TGCAGCGTTCATTTAGGTTGGGGAGGGGAAGCTTTCTTT
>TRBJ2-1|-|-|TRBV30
CAWSRGSGAYNEQFF
TGTGCCTGGAGCAGAGGTAGCGGAGCCTACAATGAGCAGTTCTTC
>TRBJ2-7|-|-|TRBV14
CASRQHTGISYEQYF
TGTGCCAGCAGACAACACACAGGAATCTCCTACGAGCAGTACTTC
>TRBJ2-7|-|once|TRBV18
CASSPPELYEQYF
TGTGCCAGCTCACCACCCGAACTCTACGAGCAGTACTTC
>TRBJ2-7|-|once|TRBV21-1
CASSKVGPPGYEQYF
TGTGCCAGCAGCAAAGTAGGGCCACCTGGATACGAGCAGTACTTC
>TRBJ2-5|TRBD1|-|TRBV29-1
CSVATGGQETQYF
TGCAGCGTAGCAACAGGGGGACAAGAGACCCAGTACTTC
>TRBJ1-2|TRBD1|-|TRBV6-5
CATINRGRGSYGYTF
TGTGCCACCATTAACAGGGGGAGAGGTAGCTATGGCTACACCTTC
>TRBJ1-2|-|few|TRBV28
CASSLGWPSRKGYGYTF
TGTGCCAGCAGTTTAGGTTGGCCATCTCGTAAGGGGTATGGCTACACCTTC
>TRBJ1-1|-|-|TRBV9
CASSVGTVGTEAFF
TGTGCCAGCAGCGTAGGCACAGTAGGGACTGAAGCTTTCTTT
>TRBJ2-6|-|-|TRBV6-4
CASSERSGANVLTF
TGTGCCAGCAGTGAGCGCTCTGGGGCCAACGTCCTGACTTTC
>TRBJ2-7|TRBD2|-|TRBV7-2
CASSLEGTSAAYEQYF
TGTGCCAGCAGCTTAGAGGGGACTAGCGCTGCCTACGAGCAGTACTTC
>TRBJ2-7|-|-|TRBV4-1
CASSQPSSGRYVEQYF
TGCGCCAGCAGCCAACCCTCTAGTGGGAGATACGTCGAGCAGTACTTC
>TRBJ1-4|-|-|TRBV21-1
CASSIGRPVGEKLFF
TGTGCCAGCAGCATTGGACGGCCCGTGGGTGAAAAACTGTTTTTT
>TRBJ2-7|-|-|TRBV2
CASKYLQTYEQYF
TGTGCCAGCAAGTATCTGCAAACCTACGAGCAGTACTTC
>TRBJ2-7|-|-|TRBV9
CASSVDPLGDEQYF
TGTGCCAGCAGCGTAGACCCCCTCGGAGACGAGCAGTACTTC
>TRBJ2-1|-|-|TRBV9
CASSNRDPSYNEQFF
TGTGCCAGCAGCAACCGGGACCCGTCCTACAATGAGCAGTTCTTC
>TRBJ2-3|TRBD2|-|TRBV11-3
CASSWTSGSDTQYF
TGTGCCAGCAGCTGGACTAGCGGGTCCGATACGCAGTATTTT
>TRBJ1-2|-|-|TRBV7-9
CASSGKVDGYTF
TGTGCCAGCTCGGGAAAGGTCGATGGCTACACCTTC
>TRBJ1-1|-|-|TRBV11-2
CASSFSVGQGLNTEAFF
TGTGCCAGCAGCTTCTCCGTTGGGCAGGGGCTGAACACTGAAGCTTTCTTT
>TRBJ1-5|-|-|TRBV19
CASSIFAQALNQPQHF
TGTGCCAGTAGTATTTTTGCCCAGGCGTTAAATCAGCCCCAGCATTTT
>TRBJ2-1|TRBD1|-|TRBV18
CASSPQGQSSYNEQFF
TGTGCCAGCTCACCTCAGGGACAGAGCTCCTACAATGAGCAGTTCTTC
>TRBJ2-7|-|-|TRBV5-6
CASSHYGQSYEQYF
TGTGCCAGCAGCCATTATGGACAGTCATACGAGCAGTACTTC
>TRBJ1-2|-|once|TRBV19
CASRPDPDYAHGYTF
TGTGCCAGTAGGCCCGACCCCGACTACGCCCATGGCTACACCTTC
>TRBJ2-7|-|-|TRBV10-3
CAISDKSWGAHEQYF
TGTGCCATCAGTGATAAATCTTGGGGGGCCCACGAGCAGTACTTC
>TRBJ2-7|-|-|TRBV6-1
CASKSMGPYEQYF
TGTGCCAGCAAGTCCATGGGACCCTACGAGCAGTACTTC
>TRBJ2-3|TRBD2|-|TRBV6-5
CATKRGGVTDTQYF
TGTGCCACCAAACGGGGGGGGGTCACAGATACGCAGTATTTT